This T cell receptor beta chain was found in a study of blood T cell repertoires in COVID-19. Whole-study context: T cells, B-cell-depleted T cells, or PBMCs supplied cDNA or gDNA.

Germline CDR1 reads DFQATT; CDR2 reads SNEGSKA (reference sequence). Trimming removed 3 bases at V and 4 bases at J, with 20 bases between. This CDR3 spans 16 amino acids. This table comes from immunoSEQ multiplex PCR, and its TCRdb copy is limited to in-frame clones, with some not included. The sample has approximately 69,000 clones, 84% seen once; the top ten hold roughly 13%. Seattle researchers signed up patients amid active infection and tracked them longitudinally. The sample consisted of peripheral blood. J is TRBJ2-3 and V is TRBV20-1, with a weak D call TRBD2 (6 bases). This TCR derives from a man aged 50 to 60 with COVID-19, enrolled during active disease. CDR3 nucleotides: TGCAGTGCTAGTGGGACCGATCTTGGACTATCAGATACGCAGTATTTT. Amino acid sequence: CSASGTDLGLSDTQYF.